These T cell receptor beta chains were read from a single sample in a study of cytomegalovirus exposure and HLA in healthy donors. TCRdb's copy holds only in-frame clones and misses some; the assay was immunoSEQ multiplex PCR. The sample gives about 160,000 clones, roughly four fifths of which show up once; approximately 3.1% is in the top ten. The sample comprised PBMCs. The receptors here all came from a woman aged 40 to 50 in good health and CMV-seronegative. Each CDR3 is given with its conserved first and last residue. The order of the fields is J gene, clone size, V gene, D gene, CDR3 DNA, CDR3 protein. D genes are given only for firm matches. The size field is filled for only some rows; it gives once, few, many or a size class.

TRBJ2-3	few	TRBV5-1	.	TGCGCCAGCAGCTTGTCAGTAAGCGCTAGCACAGATACGCAGTATTTT	CASSLSVSASTDTQYF
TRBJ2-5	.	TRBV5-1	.	TGCGCCAGCAGCGTTACTTACGAAGAGACCCAGTACTTC	CASSVTYEETQYF
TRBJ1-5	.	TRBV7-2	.	TGTGCCAGCAGTGGACAGCCTCATACCAATCAGCCCCAGCATTTT	CASSGQPHTNQPQHF
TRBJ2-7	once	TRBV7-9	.	TGTGCCAGCAGCTTACTCAGTCGGAGCTACGAGCAGTACTTC	CASSLLSRSYEQYF
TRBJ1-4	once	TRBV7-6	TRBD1	TGTGCCAGCAGCTCCGGGACAGGGAGCGAAAAACTGTTTTTT	CASSSGTGSEKLFF
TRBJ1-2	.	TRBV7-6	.	TGTGCCAGCAGCTTACGGTCAGGGAACGTCGGTGGCTACACCTTC	CASSLRSGNVGGYTF
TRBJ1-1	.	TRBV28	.	TGTGCCAGCCTAACTGTAGGGAGCGGAGCTTTCTTT	CASLTVGSGAFF
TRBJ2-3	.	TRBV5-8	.	TGTGCCAGCAGCGGGACTCGGATATTCACAGATACGCAGTATTTT	CASSGTRIFTDTQYF
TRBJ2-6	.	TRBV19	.	TGTGCCAGTAGTACCGTGAGCCCCGACAGGAATACTGGGGCCAACGTCCTGACTTTC	CASSTVSPDRNTGANVLTF
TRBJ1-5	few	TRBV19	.	TGTGCCAGTAGTATAGTTCCGGGAAGCAATCAGCCCCAGCATTTT	CASSIVPGSNQPQHF
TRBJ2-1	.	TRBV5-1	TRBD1	TGCGCCAGCAGCTGGACAGGGTCTGGCAATGAGCAGTTCTTC	CASSWTGSGNEQFF
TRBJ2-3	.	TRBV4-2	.	TGTGCCAGCAGCCAAGAGGGGGGTGCCGATACGCAGTATTTT	CASSQEGGADTQYF
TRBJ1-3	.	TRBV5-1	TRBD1	TGCGCCAGCAGCAACAGGGGAATTCTTGGAAACACCATATATTTT	CASSNRGILGNTIYF
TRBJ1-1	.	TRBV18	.	TGTGCCAGCTCACCTGGGAGCACTGAAGCTTTCTTT	CASSPGSTEAFF
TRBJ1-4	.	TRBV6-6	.	TGTGCCAGCAGTTACTCTGGGGAGTATGAAAAACTGTTTTTT	CASSYSGEYEKLFF
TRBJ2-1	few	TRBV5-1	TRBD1	TGCGCCAGCAGCTTGCAGGGACAGAACAATGAGCAGTTCTTC	CASSLQGQNNEQFF
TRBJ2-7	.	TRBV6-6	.	TGTGCCAGCAGTTACTCTGGACAATCCTACGAGCAGTACTTC	CASSYSGQSYEQYF
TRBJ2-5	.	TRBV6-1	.	TGTGCCAGCAGTGAAGGGACAGCGTCTTATCAAGAGACCCAGTACTTC	CASSEGTASYQETQYF
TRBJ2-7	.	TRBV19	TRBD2	TGTGCCAGTAGTATTTCAGCGGGGGACTCCTACGAGCAGTACTTC	CASSISAGDSYEQYF
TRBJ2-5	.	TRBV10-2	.	TGCGCCAGCAGCAGGGGCGCAAGGGAGACCCAGTACTTC	CASSRGARETQYF
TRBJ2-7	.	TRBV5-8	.	TGTGCCAGCAGCTTTAGGTCGGACACCTACGAGCAGTACTTC	CASSFRSDTYEQYF
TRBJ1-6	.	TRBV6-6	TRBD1	TGTGCCAGCAGTTATGGACAGGGGGATAAGTCCCTCCACTTT	CASSYGQGDKSLHF
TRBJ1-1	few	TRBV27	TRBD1	TGTGCCAGCAGTTTATCGACAGGGCTCAACACTGAAGCTTTCTTT	CASSLSTGLNTEAFF
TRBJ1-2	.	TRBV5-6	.	TGTGCCAGCAGCCTACTATCGACAGGACCGTATGGCTACACCTTC	CASSLLSTGPYGYTF
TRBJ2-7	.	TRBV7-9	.	TGTGCCAGCAGCCTAAGCCCCTACGAGCAGTACTTC	CASSLSPYEQYF
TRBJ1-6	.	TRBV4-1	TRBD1	TGCGCCAGCAGCCAAGGGCCGGGACAGGGAAATTCACCCCTCCACTTT	CASSQGPGQGNSPLHF
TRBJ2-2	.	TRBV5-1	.	TGCGCCAGCAGCTTGGGGGCAGGGGACCTCACCGGGGAGCTGTTTTTT	CASSLGAGDLTGELFF
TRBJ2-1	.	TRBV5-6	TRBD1	TGTGCCAGCAGCTTGGAGGGCCGGGACAGGGGCATTTATGAGCAGTTCTTC	CASSLEGRDRGIYEQFF
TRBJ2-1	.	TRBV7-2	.	TGTGCCAGCAGCTTAGAGGGGGCCTACAATGAGCAGTTCTTC	CASSLEGAYNEQFF
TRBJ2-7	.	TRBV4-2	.	TGTGCCAGCAGCCGCCAGAGGACAGAGTCTTACGAGCAGTACTTC	CASSRQRTESYEQYF
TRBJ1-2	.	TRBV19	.	TGTGCCAGTAGTAACCGGGACACTACGGGCTACACCTTC	CASSNRDTTGYTF
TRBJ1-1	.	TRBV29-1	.	TGCAGCGTCGCCCGACAGGTAGGCGCTGAAGCTTTCTTT	CSVARQVGAEAFF
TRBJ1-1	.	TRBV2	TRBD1	TGTGCCAGCAGTTCACAGGGGTATGGTGAAGCTTTCTTT	CASSSQGYGEAFF
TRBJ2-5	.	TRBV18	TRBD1	TGTGCCAGCTCTTTAGGGGGCGAAGAGACCCAGTACTTC	CASSLGGEETQYF
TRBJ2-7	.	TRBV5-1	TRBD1	TGCGCCAGCAGCCGGAATTTGGACAGGGGAGGCTTCGAGCAGTACTTC	CASSRNLDRGGFEQYF
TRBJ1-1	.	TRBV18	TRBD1	TGTGCCAGCTCACCAGGGACAGCTCGGAACACTGAAGCTTTCTTT	CASSPGTARNTEAFF
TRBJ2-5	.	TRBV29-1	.	TGCAGCGCCTTGCTAGAATCCGAGACCCAGTACTTC	CSALLESETQYF
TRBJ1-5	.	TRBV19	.	TGTGCCAGTAGTATAGACGCGGGACGGCGGGTCTATAGCAATCAGCCCCAGCATTTT	CASSIDAGRRVYSNQPQHF
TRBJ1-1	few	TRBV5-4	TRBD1	TGTGCCAGCAGCTTGGAGGGGGCGAACACTGAAGCTTTCTTT	CASSLEGANTEAFF
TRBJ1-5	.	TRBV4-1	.	TGCGCCAGCAGCCCGAGTTTGAGGGGGGGGAATCAGCCCCAGCATTTT	CASSPSLRGGNQPQHF
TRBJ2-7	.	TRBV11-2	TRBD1	TGTGCCAGCAGCTTTCCGGGACAGGCAATTTACGAGCAGTACTTC	CASSFPGQAIYEQYF
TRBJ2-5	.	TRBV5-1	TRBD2	TGCGCCAGCAGCTCCTTCGGACTAGCGGGGAGGGAGACCCAGTACTTC	CASSSFGLAGRETQYF
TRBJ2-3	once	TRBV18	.	TGTGCCAGCTCAACATCGGATACGCAGTATTTT	CASSTSDTQYF
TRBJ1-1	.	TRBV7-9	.	TGTGCCAGCAGCTTTGGGGGGGGGAACACTGAAGCTTTCTTT	CASSFGGGNTEAFF
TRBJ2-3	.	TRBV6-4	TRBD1	TGTGCCAGCAGTGACGCAGGGGACAGCCGAGAAGATACGCAGTATTTT	CASSDAGDSREDTQYF
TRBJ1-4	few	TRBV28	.	TGTGCCAGCAGTTCCTCGGGGGTTAGTAATGAAAAACTGTTTTTT	CASSSSGVSNEKLFF
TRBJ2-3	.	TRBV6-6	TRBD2	TGTGCCAGCAGACCCACTAGCGGGGGGGCCTCAGATACGCAGTATTTT	CASRPTSGGASDTQYF
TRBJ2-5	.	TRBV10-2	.	TGCGCCAGCAGTGAGCTGGGCGGGGAGACCCAGTACTTC	CASSELGGETQYF
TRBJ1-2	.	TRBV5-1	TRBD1	TGCGCCAGCAAGGCCCGGACAGGTTCTACCTATGGCTACACCTTC	CASKARTGSTYGYTF
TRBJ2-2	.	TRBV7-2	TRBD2	TGTGCCAGCAGCTCCCATTCCGGGACTAGCGGCGCGAACACCGGGGAGCTGTTTTTT	CASSSHSGTSGANTGELFF
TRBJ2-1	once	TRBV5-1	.	TGCGCCAGCAGCTCCCGCTGGGCTCGATACAATGAGCAGTTCTTC	CASSSRWARYNEQFF
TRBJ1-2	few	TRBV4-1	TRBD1	TGCGCCAGCAGCCAAGATTGGACAGGGAACTATGGCTACACCTTC	CASSQDWTGNYGYTF
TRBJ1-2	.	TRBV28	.	TGTGCCAGCACCTCACTCCGAAGGACAATCCTTAGTAACTATGGCTACACCTTC	CASTSLRRTILSNYGYTF
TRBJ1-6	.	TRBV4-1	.	TGCGCCAGCAGCCACGCTACCAGGGAGGCGGGGTCACCCCTCCACTTT	CASSHATREAGSPLHF